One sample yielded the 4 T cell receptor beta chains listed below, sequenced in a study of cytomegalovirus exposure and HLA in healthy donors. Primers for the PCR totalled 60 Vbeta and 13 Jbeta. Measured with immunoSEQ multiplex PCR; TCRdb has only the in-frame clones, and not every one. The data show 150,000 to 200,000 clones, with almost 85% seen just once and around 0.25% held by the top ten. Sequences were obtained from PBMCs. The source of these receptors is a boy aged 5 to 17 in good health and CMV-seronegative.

CDR3 amino acids: CASSLTGAPSTDTQYF. CDR3 in DNA: TGTGCCAGCTCACTTACAGGGGCCCCTAGCACAGATACGCAGTATTTT. The chain has TRBV18 and TRBJ2-3; 7 bases align to TRBD1. The germline V gene encodes CDR1 KGHSH and CDR2 LQKENI. The J segment lost 0 bases and the V segment lost 4 bases, leaving 7 bases of the junction unmatched. There are 16 residues in the CDR3.

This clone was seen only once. CDR3 protein: CASSLGTPSTYEQYF. The CDR3 nucleotides are TGTGCCAGCAGCTTAGGGACTCCATCTACCTACGAGCAGTACTTC. The chain employs TRBV11-2 and TRBJ2-7; D may be TRBD2 (5 bases). This CDR3 is 15 amino acids long. Germline V lookup: CDR1 SGHAT, CDR2 FQNNGV. V was shortened by 1 base and J by 2 bases, with 12 bases between the two germline ends.

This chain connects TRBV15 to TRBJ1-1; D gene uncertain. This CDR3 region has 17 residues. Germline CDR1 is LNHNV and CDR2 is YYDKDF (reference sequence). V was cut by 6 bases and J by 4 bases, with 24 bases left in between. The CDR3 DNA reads TGTGCCACCAGTGGTTTGGAGACCCTCACTAAAGGCACTGAAGCTTTCTTT. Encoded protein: CATSGLETLTKGTEAFF.

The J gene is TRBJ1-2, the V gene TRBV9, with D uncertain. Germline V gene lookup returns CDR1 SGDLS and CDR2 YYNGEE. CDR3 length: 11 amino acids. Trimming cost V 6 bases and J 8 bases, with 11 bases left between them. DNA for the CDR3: TGTGCCAGCAATAATCAGGCAGGCTACACCTTC. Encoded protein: CASNNQAGYTF.